Shown below are 13 T cell receptor beta chains from a single sample sequenced in a study of post-analysis software for immune sequencing data. Study results and limitations: Among 5 or 6 TRBV segments more frequent in patients than controls were TRBV5-6, TRBV5-1 and TRBV20-1.

Unique molecular identifiers featured in each of the TCR beta cDNA libraries. MiXCR was run by TCRdb on the PCR reads, yielding one entry per CDR3 protein. Among around 440,000 distinct CDR3 sequences listed, approximately 45% were seen once. Antigens of these TCRs are unknown. Source material: blood. Receptors were obtained from a girl aged 10-17 years with multiple sclerosis.

The chain has TRBV7-2 and TRBJ1-4; D call uncertain. Germline assignment: CDR1 SGHTA and CDR2 FQGNSA. CDR3 length: 14 amino acids. Trimming took 3 bases from V and 8 from J, leaving 13 bases between them. The CDR3 reads CASSFIAVGEKLFF. The CDR3, as DNA: TGTGCCAGCAGCTTCATAGCTGTAGGGGAAAAACTGTTTTTT.

As DNA, the CDR3 is TGTGCCAGCAGCCAACCCTACCTTGGGACTAGAGGAGAGACCCAGTACTTC. This sequence encodes CASSQPYLGTRGETQYF. The rearrangement links TRBV3-1 to TRBJ2-5; TRBD2 agrees at 8 bases. J was trimmed by 4 bases and V by 2 bases; bases with no gene match: 12. This CDR3 spans 17 amino acids. Germline assignment: CDR1 LGHDT and CDR2 YNNKEL (reference sequence).

The rearrangement uses TRBV20-1 and TRBJ2-1, with 8 bases that match TRBD1. Germline-derived CDR1 and CDR2 are DFQATT and SNEGSKA (reference sequence). The V gene end was trimmed by 5 bases and the J gene end by 3 bases; junction bases not matched to a gene: 6. This CDR3 contains 14 residues. The CDR3 spells CSALDRGGYNEQFF. The CDR3 region has the DNA TGCAGTGCTCTTGACAGGGGAGGCTACAATGAGCAGTTCTTC.

The CDR3 is CASSHESTDTQYF. The CDR3 DNA follows: TGCGCCAGCAGCCATGAAAGCACAGATACGCAGTATTTT. The chain joins TRBV4-1 to TRBJ2-3; D is unclear. Trimming took off 3 bases at V and 0 bases at J, with 4 bases between the two ends. This CDR3 has 13 amino acids. Germline V gene sequence: CDR1 MGHRA, CDR2 YSYEKL.

This clonotype was detected a few times. This chain uses TRBV9 with TRBJ2-1, with TRBD2 identical over 7 bases. V dropped 3 bases and J dropped 6; count of bases not matched to a gene: 3. The CDR3 contains 13 residues. Germline CDR1 reads SGDLS; CDR2 reads YYNGEE. The CDR3 bases are TGTGCCAGCAGCGCCACTAGCGTCAATGAGCAGTTCTTC. It codes for CASSATSVNEQFF.

The chain recombines TRBV10-3 with TRBJ1-2; a weak D match, TRBD1 (5 bases). The V end was cut by 0 bases, the J end by 8 bases, with 10 bases between. The CDR3 is made up of 13 amino acids. CDR1 is ENHRY, CDR2 SYGVKD, per germline. The CDR3 nucleotides read TGTGCCATCAGTGAGTCGAAGGGGACCGGCTACACCTTC. Protein sequence: CAISESKGTGYTF.

This clonotype was found a few times. The V and J genes are TRBV5-1 and TRBJ2-7, with a weak D call TRBD1 (6 bases). The CDR3 totals 15 residues. Trimming cost V 2 bases and J 0 bases, with 12 bases left between them. Germline CDR1 is SGHRS and CDR2 is YFSETQ. The CDR3 is CASSFIRTDSYEQYF. For the CDR3, the DNA is TGCGCCAGCAGCTTTATCCGGACAGACTCCTACGAGCAGTACTTC.

This chain joins TRBV4-3 and TRBJ2-5; 9 bases are shared with TRBD1. With V trimmed by 4 bases and J by 1 base, 7 bases remained unmatched. The CDR3 has 16 amino acids. Germline values: CDR1 LGHNA, CDR2 YSLEER. CDR3 protein: CASSLIVGQGQETQYF. The CDR3 DNA is TGCGCCAGCAGCCTCATCGTGGGACAGGGCCAAGAGACCCAGTACTTC.

This clonotype was recorded a few times. The chain employs TRBV12-3 or TRBV12-4 and TRBJ1-2; 8 bases map to TRBD1. The V and J ends lost 6 bases and 0 bases, in that order; junction bases with no gene match: 3. CDR3 size: 14 residues. The DNA of the CDR3 is TGTGCCAGCAGAGACAGGGGCACTAACTATGGCTACACCTTC. Its translation is CASRDRGTNYGYTF.

The CDR3, as DNA: TGTGCCAGCAGCCAAGATTGGGAGGAGGATGGCTACACCTTC. As protein: CASSQDWEEDGYTF. The genes are TRBV3-1 and TRBJ1-2, with D unresolved. CDR1 and CDR2 from the germline V gene are LGHDT and YNNKEL (reference sequence). CDR3 length: 14 amino acids. V was clipped by 0 bases and J by 6 bases, with 11 bases between them.

The chain links TRBV7-8 to TRBJ2-3, with 8 positions matching TRBD2. CDR1 is SGHVS and CDR2 is FQNEAQ in the germline V gene. The trim removed 7 bases at V and 0 bases at J, leaving 15 bases unmatched. CDR3 length: 18 residues. The CDR3 coding sequence is TGTGCCAGCATCGCGGCGAGACTAGCGCTATCTAGCACAGATACGCAGTATTTT. Encoded protein: CASIAARLALSSTDTQYF.

This clonotype was recorded a few times. The V and J genes are TRBV7-9 and TRBJ2-1; D possibly corresponds to TRBD1 (6 bases). V was cut by 5 bases and J by 10 bases, with 12 bases left in between. The CDR3 covers 12 residues. Germline V lookup: CDR1 SEHNR, CDR2 FQNEAQ (reference sequence). Here the CDR3 DNA reads TGTGCCAGCAGCAGTACAGGGCTAGAGCAGTTCTTC. It codes for CASSSTGLEQFF. Variable domain in full (rest from reference TRBV7-9 and TRBJ2-1): DTGVSQNPRHKITKRGQNVTFRCDPISEHNRLYWYRQTLGQGPEFLTYFQNEAQLEKSRLLSDRFSAERPKGSFSTLEIQRTEQGDSAMYLCASSSTGLEQFFGPGTRLTVL.

This clonotype was seen only a few times. The V call is TRBV7-8, the J call TRBJ1-5; TRBD1 aligns across 8 bases. Germline trimming cut 5 bases from V and 6 bases from J; bases unmatched to any gene: 3. The CDR3 is 13 residues long. Germline V lookup: CDR1 SGHVS, CDR2 FQNEAQ. CDR3 protein: CASSLRGLQPQHF. The CDR3 region has the DNA TGTGCCAGCAGCCTCAGGGGGCTTCAGCCCCAGCATTTT. The full variable domain, its missing parts supplied by reference TRBV7-8 and TRBJ1-5, is GAGVSQSPRYKVAKRGQDVALRCDPISGHVSLFWYQQALGQGPEFLTYFQNEAQLDKSGLPSDRFFAERPEGSVSTLKIQRTQQEDSAVYLCASSLRGLQPQHFGDGTRLSIL.